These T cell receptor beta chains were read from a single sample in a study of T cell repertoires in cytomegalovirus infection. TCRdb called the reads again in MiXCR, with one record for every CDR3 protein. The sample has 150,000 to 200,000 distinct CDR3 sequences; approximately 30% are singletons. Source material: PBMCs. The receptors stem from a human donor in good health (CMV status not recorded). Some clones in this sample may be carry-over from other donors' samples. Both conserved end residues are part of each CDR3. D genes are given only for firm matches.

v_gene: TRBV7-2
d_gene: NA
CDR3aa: CASREAGDSNQPQHF

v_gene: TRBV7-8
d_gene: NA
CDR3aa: CASSLTRATYEQYF

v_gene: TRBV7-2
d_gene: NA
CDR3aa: CASSLGGINYGYTF

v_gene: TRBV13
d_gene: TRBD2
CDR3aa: CASSWVAGGRETQYF

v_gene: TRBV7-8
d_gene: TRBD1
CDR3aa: CASSSGTGRDGYTF

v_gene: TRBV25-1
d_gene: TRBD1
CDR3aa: CASSEPRQGGGYTF

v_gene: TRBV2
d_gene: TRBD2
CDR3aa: CASSEEVSGGGPDEQFF

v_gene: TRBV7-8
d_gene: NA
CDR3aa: CASNFLGGADTQYF

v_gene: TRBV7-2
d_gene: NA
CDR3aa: CASSLSPGGNQPQHF

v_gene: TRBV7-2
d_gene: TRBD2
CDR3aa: CASSLAASGAYFYNEQFF

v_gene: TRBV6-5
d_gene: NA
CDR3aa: CASSYSSVNSYNEQFF

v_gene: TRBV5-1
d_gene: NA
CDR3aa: CASSLTGQSNQPQHF

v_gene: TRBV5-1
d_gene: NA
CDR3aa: CASSGGDGDSYEQYF

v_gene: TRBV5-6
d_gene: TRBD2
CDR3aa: CASSLAGLAGVGETQYF

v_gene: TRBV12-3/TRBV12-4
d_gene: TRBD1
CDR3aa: CASSWTGDVSNNEQFF